The 24 T cell receptor beta chains listed next were all sequenced from one sample in a study of cytomegalovirus exposure and HLA in healthy donors. A multiplex PCR was run with 60 Vbeta primers and 13 Jbeta primers. Sequencing used immunoSEQ multiplex PCR; TCRdb keeps in-frame clones, though not all of them. Of 99,000 or so clones in the sample, 75% to 80% were seen once. The specimen was PBMCs. These receptors came from a man aged 55 to 70 in good health and CMV-seropositive.

The rearrangement links TRBV15 to TRBJ2-7, with 9 bases aligning to TRBD1. The length of the CDR3 is 17 residues. With 3 bases clipped from V and 3 bases from J, the junction kept 12 bases outside the gene matches. Germline CDR1 and CDR2: LNHNV and YYDKDF (reference sequence). The DNA for the CDR3 is TGTGCCACCAGCAGCGTGCCGCCGGGACAGGGCGACTACGAGCAGTACTTC. This translates into CATSSVPPGQGDYEQYF.

The J gene is TRBJ2-1, the V gene TRBV18; 9 nucleotides align to TRBD2. From germline, CDR1 is KGHSH and CDR2 LQKENI. CDR3 length equals 17 residues. The V and J ends lost 3 bases and 7 bases, in that order; junction bases with no gene match: 13. The CDR3 coding sequence is TGTGCCAGCTCACCTAGGGGCAACAGCGGGGGGACAAATGAGCAGTTCTTC. This sequence encodes CASSPRGNSGGTNEQFF.

The rearrangement links TRBV5-1 to TRBJ1-3, with TRBD1 identical over 7 bases. V shed 1 base and J 2 bases; nucleotides not matched to a gene: 6. Germline CDR1 SGHRS, CDR2 YFSETQ. The CDR3 is made up of 16 amino acids. CDR3 in DNA: TGCGCCAGCAGCTTGAGGCAGGGGGAAGCTGGAAACACCATATATTTT. Translated: CASSLRQGEAGNTIYF.

This clone was detected only a few times. The V call is TRBV6-6, the J call TRBJ2-7, with TRBD1 matching 7 bases. The CDR3 has 13 residues. Germline CDR1 and CDR2: MNHNY and SVGAGI (reference sequence). The junction had 4 bases not matched to a gene; V was cut back by 4 bases and J by 4 bases. The chain's CDR3 is CASSLGDSYEQYF. CDR3 sequence (DNA): TGTGCCAGCAGTTTAGGGGACAGTTACGAGCAGTACTTC.

The chain is built from TRBV5-1 and TRBJ2-5; possible D gene TRBD1, 5 bases. CDR3 length: 15 residues. Trimming removed 1 base from V and 5 bases from J, with 15 bases in between. CDR1 is SGHRS, CDR2 YFSETQ, per germline. This CDR3 is CASSLKVAGLETQYF. In nucleotides, the CDR3 is TGCGCCAGCAGCTTGAAGGTAGCAGGGTTGGAGACCCAGTACTTC.

The chain has TRBV28 and TRBJ1-3; D gene ambiguous. Germline V lookup: CDR1 MDHEN, CDR2 SYDVKM. The length of the CDR3 is 16 residues. The V gene lost 0 bases and the J gene lost 0 bases, with 9 bases spanning the gap. The CDR3 loop is CASSLWAGDSGNTIYF. The CDR3 nucleotides read TGTGCCAGCAGTTTATGGGCCGGGGACTCTGGAAACACCATATATTTT.

The chain couples TRBV6-1 to TRBJ1-1; TRBD1 matches 7 bases. V was pared by 3 bases and J by 10 bases, with 8 bases of the junction left unmatched. Germline CDR1 and CDR2: MNHNS and SASEGT. The CDR3 loop spans 13 amino acids. The CDR3 spells CASSDTGARGAFF. The CDR3 DNA sequence: TGTGCCAGCAGTGATACAGGGGCCCGGGGAGCTTTCTTT.

V is TRBV11-2 and J is TRBJ1-2; unclear D gene. The CDR3 is 11 residues long. Germline values: CDR1 SGHAT, CDR2 FQNNGV. The V end lost 5 bases, the J end lost 6 bases, and 7 bases lay between the germline ends. Here the CDR3 DNA reads TGTGCCAGCAGCCACGGAGATGGCTACACCTTC. Its protein product is CASSHGDGYTF. The full variable domain, with the rest looked up from reference TRBV11-2 and TRBJ1-2, is EAGVAQSPRYKIIEKRQSVAFWCNPISGHATLYWYQQILGQGPKLLIQFQNNGVVDDSQLPKDRFSAERLKGVDSTLKIQPAKLEDSAVYLCASSHGDGYTFGSGTRLTVV.

The chain recombines TRBV2 with TRBJ2-3; 11 bases fit TRBD1. The germline CDR1 and CDR2 sequences are SNHLY and FYNNEI. V gave up 6 bases and J gave up 4 bases; unmatched junction bases: 6. The CDR3 consists of 15 residues. CDR3 loop: CASRTGTGGADTQYF. In nucleotides, the CDR3 is TGTGCCAGCAGGACCGGGACAGGGGGAGCAGATACGCAGTATTTT.

The V gene is TRBV29-1, the J gene TRBJ1-1, with no clear D. CDR1 and CDR2 (germline): SQVTM, ANQGSEA. The CDR3 spans 12 residues. Trimming pared 5 bases from V and 4 bases from J, leaving 11 bases between. The CDR3 region is CSVRYGSTEAFF. In DNA, the CDR3 is TGCAGCGTTAGATACGGGAGCACTGAAGCTTTCTTT.

The J gene is TRBJ1-1, the V gene TRBV7-8; D is uncertain. Germline assignment: CDR1 SGHVS and CDR2 FQNEAQ. The CDR3 extends over 14 amino acids. The V and J ends lost 1 base and 5 bases respectively, with 11 bases between them. CDR3 DNA sequence: TGTGCCAGCAGCTTAGGTTCGGGGAAAACTGAAGCTTTCTTT. Translated: CASSLGSGKTEAFF.

V and J are TRBV29-1 and TRBJ2-7; TRBD1 matches at 8 bases. CDR1 SQVTM and CDR2 ANQGSEA come from the germline V gene. This CDR3 spans 14 amino acids. V trimming: 6 bases; J trimming: 3 bases; junction bases outside the gene matches: 10. Here the CDR3 DNA reads TGCAGCGTCACGGCAGGGGGCGCCGGCTACGAGCAGTACTTC. This codes for CSVTAGGAGYEQYF.

This clone was picked up a small number of times. The chain uses TRBV5-1 and TRBJ2-7, with TRBD1 identical over 8 bases. Germline V gene data show CDR1 as SGHRS and CDR2 as YFSETQ. The CDR3 has 15 residues. V was pared by 4 bases and J by 5 bases, with 11 bases of the junction left unmatched. The CDR3 region is CASSPAGQVFHEQYF. As DNA, the CDR3 is TGCGCCAGCAGCCCGGCGGGACAGGTATTTCACGAGCAGTACTTC.

The genes are TRBV4-3 and TRBJ1-1, with TRBD1 identical over 7 bases. Looked up from germline, CDR1 is LGHNA and CDR2 is YSLEER. This CDR3 is 13 amino acids long. V was pared by 2 bases and J by 6 bases, with 3 bases of the junction left unmatched. The CDR3 reads CASSQSGQAEAFF. The CDR3 DNA is TGCGCCAGCAGCCAATCCGGACAGGCTGAAGCTTTCTTT.

This clone has more than one count but fewer than ten. The rearrangement uses TRBV6-6 and TRBJ1-2; 8 nucleotides agree with TRBD1. V trimming: 10 bases; J trimming: 4 bases; junction bases outside the gene matches: 11. The CDR3 extends over 14 amino acids. The germline CDR1 and CDR2 sequences are MNHNY and SVGAGI (reference sequence). CDR3: CATRWTGNLYGYTF. CDR3 DNA sequence: TGTGCCACCCGGTGGACAGGGAATCTCTATGGCTACACCTTC.

This clone was detected only a few times. The chain is built from TRBV18 and TRBJ2-7; 9 nucleotides align to TRBD2. V lost 2 bases to trimming and J lost 7 bases; unmatched junction nucleotides: 6. Germline loops: CDR1 KGHSH, CDR2 LQKENI. The CDR3 covers 14 residues. This CDR3 is CASSPDAGGPEQYF. The CDR3 region has the DNA TGTGCCAGCTCACCAGATGCGGGGGGGCCGGAGCAGTACTTC.

The V gene is TRBV4-2, the J gene TRBJ2-1, with 8 bases identical to TRBD2. The length of the CDR3 is 15 residues. Germline V gives CDR1 LGHNA, CDR2 YNFKEQ. Germline trimming cut 1 base from V and 5 bases from J; bases unmatched to any gene: 4. CDR3 sequence: CASSQGSGGNNEQFF. The CDR3 bases are TGTGCCAGCAGCCAAGGAAGCGGGGGAAACAATGAGCAGTTCTTC.

The rearrangement joins TRBV9 to TRBJ2-5; 9 bases align to TRBD2. The V gene end was trimmed by 0 bases and the J gene end by 4 bases; junction bases not matched to a gene: 10. CDR1 is SGDLS, CDR2 YYNGEE, per germline. The CDR3 length is 17 residues. The CDR3 protein is CASSVDPAGGVSETQYF. In nucleotides, the CDR3 is TGTGCCAGCAGCGTAGACCCAGCGGGGGGCGTTTCAGAGACCCAGTACTTC. Drawing the rest from reference TRBV9 and TRBJ2-5, the complete variable domain is DSGVTQTPKHLITATGQRVTLRCSPRSGDLSVYWYQQSLDQGLQFLIQYYNGEERAKGNILERFSAQQFPDLHSELNLSSLELGDSALYFCASSVDPAGGVSETQYFGPGTRLLVL.

The genes are TRBV10-3 and TRBJ1-3, with unresolved D. This CDR3 has 16 amino acids. In germline, CDR1 is ENHRY, CDR2 SYGVKD. V lost 2 bases and J lost 3, with 14 bases in between. The CDR3, as DNA: TGTGCCATCAGTGAGCCGGCCCCGACTAATGGAAACACCATATATTTT. Residues: CAISEPAPTNGNTIYF.

The chain is built from TRBV6-5 and TRBJ2-3, with a weak D call TRBD2 (6 bases). The germline V gene has CDR1 MNHEY and CDR2 SVGAGI. V lost 9 bases and J lost 2, with 12 bases in between. There are 13 residues in the CDR3. The DNA of the CDR3 is TGTGCCAGTACCAGGGACTTCACAGATACGCAGTATTTT. Protein: CASTRDFTDTQYF.

CDR3 bases: TGCGCCAGCCGACAGGGCGAATCCTTTTACAATGAGCAGTTCTTC. Encoded protein: CASRQGESFYNEQFF. This chain links TRBV5-1 with TRBJ2-1; 7 bases line up with TRBD1. From germline, CDR1 is SGHRS and CDR2 YFSETQ. V lost 7 bases to trimming and J lost 4 bases; unmatched junction nucleotides: 11. The CDR3 length is 15 residues.

The chain recombines TRBV5-1 with TRBJ2-3; no definite D call. Deletions cut 3 bases from V and 0 bases from J, with 8 bases between. The CDR3 contains 14 residues. Germline assignment: CDR1 SGHRS and CDR2 YFSETQ. The chain's CDR3 is CASSWATSTDTQYF. In nucleotides, the CDR3 is TGCGCCAGCAGCTGGGCTACTAGCACAGATACGCAGTATTTT.

This chain connects TRBV7-3 to TRBJ2-2; D remains ambiguous. Germline-derived CDR1 and CDR2 are SGHTA and FQGTGA. The V end lost 2 bases, the J end lost 3 bases, and 10 bases lay between the germline ends. The CDR3 loop spans 15 amino acids. In DNA form, the CDR3 reads TGTGCCAGCAGCTTAGACCCTGACTACACCGGGGAGCTGTTTTTT. This encodes CASSLDPDYTGELFF.

The chain couples TRBV6-4 to TRBJ2-3; no clear D. V was trimmed by 4 bases and J by 2 bases, leaving 13 bases between them. The V gene's germline CDR1 is MRHNA and CDR2 SNTAGT. The CDR3 consists of 15 residues. CDR3 sequence: CASSALLGYTDTQYF. CDR3 nucleotide sequence: TGTGCCAGCAGTGCACTCCTTGGTTACACAGATACGCAGTATTTT.